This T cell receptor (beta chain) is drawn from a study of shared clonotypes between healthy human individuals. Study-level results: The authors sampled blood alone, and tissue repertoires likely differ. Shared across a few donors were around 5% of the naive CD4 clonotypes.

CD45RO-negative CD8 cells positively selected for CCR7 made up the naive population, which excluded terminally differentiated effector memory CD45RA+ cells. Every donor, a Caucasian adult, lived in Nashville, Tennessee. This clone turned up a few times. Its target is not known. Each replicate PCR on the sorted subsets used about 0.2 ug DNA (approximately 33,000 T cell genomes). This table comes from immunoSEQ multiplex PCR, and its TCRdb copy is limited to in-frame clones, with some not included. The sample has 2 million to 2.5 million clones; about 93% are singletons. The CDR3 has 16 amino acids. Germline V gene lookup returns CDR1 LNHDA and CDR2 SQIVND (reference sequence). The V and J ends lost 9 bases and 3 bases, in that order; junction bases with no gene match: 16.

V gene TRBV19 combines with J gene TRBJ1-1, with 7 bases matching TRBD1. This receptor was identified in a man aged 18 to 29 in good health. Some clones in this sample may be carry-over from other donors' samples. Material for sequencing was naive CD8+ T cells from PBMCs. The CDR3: CASNMFTTGVHTEAFF. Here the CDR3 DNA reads TGTGCCAGCAATATGTTCACCACAGGGGTGCACACTGAAGCTTTCTTT.